Following are 21 T cell receptor beta chains from one sample sequenced in a study of shared clonotypes between healthy human individuals. Only CD45RO-negative cells positively selected for CCR7 counted as naive CD8 cells, so terminally differentiated effector memory CD45RA+ cells were excluded. Sequencing was performed with immunoSEQ multiplex PCR; in TCRdb, only in-frame clones are kept and a portion is missing. The sample includes some 2,000,000 clones, over 85% of them seen just once. The sequenced material came from naive CD8+ T cells sorted from blood. Every receptor here comes from a man between 18 and 35 years old in good health.

This clone was detected once. J is TRBJ2-7 and V is TRBV27; D is unclear. Per germline, CDR1 MNHEY and CDR2 SMNVEV (reference sequence). The CDR3 has 14 amino acids. V lost 3 bases, J lost 0 bases, and 9 bases lay in between. The CDR3, as DNA: TGTGCCAGCAGTTTTGCATCTAACTCCTACGAGCAGTACTTC. Translation: CASSFASNSYEQYF.

This sequence joins TRBV18 and TRBJ2-6, with D unclear. The V end was cut by 2 bases, the J end by 0 bases, with 8 bases between. This CDR3 is 16 amino acids long. Germline V gene data show CDR1 as KGHSH and CDR2 as LQKENI. The CDR3 DNA sequence: TGTGCCAGCTCACCAAGACCGGGCTCTGGGGCCAACGTCCTGACTTTC. Amino acid sequence: CASSPRPGSGANVLTF.

This chain links TRBV7-2 with TRBJ2-2; D remains unclear. The length of the CDR3 is 14 residues. Looked up from germline, CDR1 is SGHTA and CDR2 is FQGNSA. The V gene lost 5 bases and the J gene lost 3 bases, with 10 bases spanning the gap. In DNA form, the CDR3 reads TGTGCCAGCAGCGCCGGACGATACACCGGGGAGCTGTTTTTT. It codes for CASSAGRYTGELFF. The whole variable domain, filled in from reference TRBV7-2 and TRBJ2-2, reads GAGVSQSPSNKVTEKGKDVELRCDPISGHTALYWYRQSLGQGLEFLIYFQGNSAPDKSGLPSDRFSAERTGGSVSTLTIQRTQQEDSAVYLCASSAGRYTGELFFGEGSRLTVL.

The rearrangement links TRBV6-6 to TRBJ2-7, with D uncertain. In germline, CDR1 is MNHNY, CDR2 SVGAGI (reference sequence). This CDR3 is 14 amino acids long. Trimming shortened V by 10 bases and J by 3 bases, and 19 bases separated the two germline ends. CDR3 bases: TGTGCCACCCGACCCGACTCATTATACTACGAGCAGTACTTC. Protein: CATRPDSLYYEQYF.

V and J are TRBV18 and TRBJ2-2; unclear D gene. CDR3 length equals 16 residues. Trimming stripped 0 bases from V and 0 bases from J, with 8 bases between. In germline, CDR1 is KGHSH, CDR2 LQKENI. CDR3 coding DNA: TGTGCCAGCTCACCACCGCAGCATCCGAACACCGGGGAGCTGTTTTTT. Protein sequence: CASSPPQHPNTGELFF.

This clone appeared once. The chain has TRBV4-3 and TRBJ2-1; possibly TRBD1 for D (5 bases). Germline V CDR1 and CDR2: LGHNA, YSLEER. CDR3 length: 17 residues. Trimming took 0 bases from V and 0 from J, leaving 12 bases between them. The CDR3 sequence: CASSQDRLQGSYNEQFF. CDR3 coding DNA: TGCGCCAGCAGCCAAGATCGGCTGCAGGGCTCCTACAATGAGCAGTTCTTC.

The chain couples TRBV7-9 to TRBJ2-7; maybe TRBD2 (5 bases). The V end lost 5 bases, the J end lost 5 bases, and 10 bases lay between the germline ends. Germline values: CDR1 SEHNR, CDR2 FQNEAQ (reference sequence). The CDR3 runs to 12 residues. The CDR3 DNA sequence: TGTGCCAGCAGCACAGCGGTTCACGAGCAGTACTTC. Its protein is CASSTAVHEQYF.

This clone has a handful of counts. The chain has TRBV19 and TRBJ2-7; D gene ambiguous. Trimming took 1 base from V and 0 from J, leaving 7 bases between them. The CDR3 runs to 14 residues. Germline V gene data show CDR1 as LNHDA and CDR2 as SQIVND (reference sequence). The CDR3 DNA is TGTGCCAGTAGTATAGGTCAGATCTCCTACGAGCAGTACTTC. It specifies CASSIGQISYEQYF. The whole variable domain, remainder taken from reference TRBV19 and TRBJ2-7, is DGGITQSPKYLFRKEGQNVTLSCEQNLNHDAMYWYRQDPGQGLRLIYYSQIVNDFQKGDIAEGYSVSREKKESFPLTVTSAQKNPTAFYLCASSIGQISYEQYFGPGTRLTVT.

This clone was seen a single time. The chain is built from TRBV28 and TRBJ2-3; D perhaps matches TRBD1 (6 bases). This CDR3 comprises 16 residues. Germline CDR1 MDHEN, CDR2 SYDVKM. The germline V and J ends were trimmed by 6 bases and 1 base, with 17 bases remaining between them. The CDR3 sequence is CASRGRGGFGTDTQYF. The CDR3 nucleotides are TGTGCCAGCAGGGGGAGAGGGGGTTTCGGCACAGATACGCAGTATTTT.

The J gene is TRBJ2-3, the V gene TRBV13, with D possibly matching TRBD2 (7 bases). Germline V gene lookup returns CDR1 PRHDT and CDR2 FYEKMQ (reference sequence). The CDR3 has 15 residues. The V end was cut by 0 bases, the J end by 11 bases, with 18 bases between. CDR3: CASSLGPGGGGGQYF. As DNA, the CDR3 is TGTGCCAGCAGCTTAGGGCCGGGGGGCGGAGGAGGGCAGTATTTT.

The rearrangement links TRBV4-1 to TRBJ2-7; D uncertain. CDR1 and CDR2 (germline): MGHRA, YSYEKL. The CDR3 spans 15 residues. Trimming took off 4 bases at V and 1 base at J, with 14 bases between the two ends. This chain's CDR3 is CASSLGYSPSYEQYF. In DNA, the CDR3 is TGCGCCAGCAGCCTAGGTTACTCTCCGTCCTACGAGCAGTACTTC.

V is TRBV25-1 and J is TRBJ1-1; 7 bases match TRBD1. The CDR3 has 14 residues. V lost 2 bases and J lost 1; bases outside the gene matches: 1. Germline loops: CDR1 MGHDK, CDR2 SYGVNS. The CDR3 DNA sequence: TGTGCCAGCAGTGAAGGGACAGCGAACACTGAAGCTTTCTTT. Its protein product is CASSEGTANTEAFF. The entire variable domain, with the rest obtained from reference TRBV25-1 and TRBJ1-1, is as follows: EADIYQTPRYLVIGTGKKITLECSQTMGHDKMYWYQQDPGMELHLIHYSYGVNSTEKGDLSSESTVSRIRTEHFPLTLESARPSHTSQYLCASSEGTANTEAFFGQGTRLTVV.

J is TRBJ2-7 and V is TRBV15; 7 bases line up with TRBD2. V lost 0 bases and J lost 5; bases outside the gene matches: 16. CDR1 is LNHNV and CDR2 is YYDKDF in the germline V gene (reference sequence). The CDR3 runs 18 residues. The CDR3 reads CATSREGVWRESGHEQYF. The CDR3 DNA is TGTGCCACCAGCAGAGAAGGCGTTTGGCGGGAGTCGGGTCACGAGCAGTACTTC.

For the CDR3, the DNA is TGTGCCAGCAGTTTATCACCCACAGCTCGGGGCTACACCTTC. This sequence encodes CASSLSPTARGYTF. This rearrangement joins TRBV27 to TRBJ1-2, with no clear D. CDR1 is MNHEY, CDR2 SMNVEV, per germline (reference sequence). V gave up 0 bases and J gave up 8 bases, with 13 bases separating them. The CDR3 sequence is 14 residues long.

V is TRBV6-1 and J is TRBJ1-2; 7 bases are a match to TRBD1. Germline CDR1 is MNHNS and CDR2 is SASEGT. Losses at the gene ends were 4 bases for V and 7 bases for J; bases not matched to a gene: 12. The CDR3 is 15 amino acids. The CDR3 region has the DNA TGTGCCAGCAGTGGGAAGGGGGCGAAGAAGGGTGGCTACACCTTC. This sequence encodes CASSGKGAKKGGYTF.

The chain couples TRBV27 to TRBJ2-3; TRBD2 aligns across 8 bases. Germline CDR1 reads MNHEY; CDR2 reads SMNVEV (reference sequence). This CDR3 is 18 amino acids long. The V segment lost 4 bases and the J segment 2 bases; nucleotides outside the gene matches: 14. As DNA, the CDR3 is TGTGCCAGCAGTTGGAACCCTGGTAGCGGGAAGGACACAGATACGCAGTATTTT. It codes for CASSWNPGSGKDTDTQYF.

The chain couples TRBV11-1 to TRBJ2-2; no firm D call. This CDR3 has 12 residues. The V gene lost 8 bases and the J gene lost 2 bases, with 6 bases spanning the gap. CDR1 SGHAT and CDR2 FQDESV come from the germline V gene (reference sequence). CDR3 protein: CASELNTGELFF. CDR3 bases: TGTGCCAGCGAACTTAACACCGGGGAGCTGTTTTTT.

The rearrangement links TRBV10-1 to TRBJ2-7; D gene ambiguous. There are 14 residues in the CDR3. Germline CDR1 and CDR2: WNHNN and SYGVQD (reference sequence). Between the trimmed V and J ends, which lost 3 bases and 0 bases, there was a span of 9 bases. The CDR3 is CASSDWGSSYEQYF. For the CDR3, the DNA is TGCGCCAGCAGTGATTGGGGAAGCTCCTACGAGCAGTACTTC.

The V and J genes are TRBV6-5 and TRBJ1-1; D may be TRBD1 (6 bases). The CDR3 has 13 residues. The V end lost 4 bases, the J end lost 4 bases, and 10 bases lay between the germline ends. Germline V gene data show CDR1 as MNHEY and CDR2 as SVGAGI. DNA of the CDR3: TGTGCCAGCAGTTTGGGGGCTGGCACTGAAGCTTTCTTT. Its protein product is CASSLGAGTEAFF.

The V gene is TRBV7-9, the J gene TRBJ2-7, with no clear D. Trimming removed 4 bases at V and 3 bases at J, with 10 bases between. Germline V lookup: CDR1 SEHNR, CDR2 FQNEAQ (reference sequence). This CDR3 comprises 13 residues. For the CDR3, the DNA is TGTGCCAGCAGCTCTCAGGCATACTACGAGCAGTACTTC. Protein: CASSSQAYYEQYF.

The rearrangement uses TRBV9 and TRBJ1-1, with D hard to call. Trimming pared 4 bases from V and 1 base from J, leaving 14 bases between. The CDR3 contains 15 residues. CDR1 is SGDLS and CDR2 is YYNGEE in the germline V gene. The CDR3 nucleotides are TGTGCCAGCAGCACTAATCCTGATCAGAACACTGAAGCTTTCTTT. Amino acid sequence: CASSTNPDQNTEAFF.